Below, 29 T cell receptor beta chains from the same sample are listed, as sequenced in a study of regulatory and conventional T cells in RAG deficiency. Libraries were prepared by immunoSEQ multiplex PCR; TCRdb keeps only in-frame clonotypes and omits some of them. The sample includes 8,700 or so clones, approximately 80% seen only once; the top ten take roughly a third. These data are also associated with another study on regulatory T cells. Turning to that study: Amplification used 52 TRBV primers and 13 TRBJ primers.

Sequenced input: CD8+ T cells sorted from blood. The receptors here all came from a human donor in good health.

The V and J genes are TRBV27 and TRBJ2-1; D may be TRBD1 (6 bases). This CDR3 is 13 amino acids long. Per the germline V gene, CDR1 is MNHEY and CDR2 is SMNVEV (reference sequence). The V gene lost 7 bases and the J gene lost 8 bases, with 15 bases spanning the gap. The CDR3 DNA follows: TGTGCCAGCACGGGGCAGGGGACGGATGAGCAGTTCTTC. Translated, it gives CASTGQGTDEQFF.

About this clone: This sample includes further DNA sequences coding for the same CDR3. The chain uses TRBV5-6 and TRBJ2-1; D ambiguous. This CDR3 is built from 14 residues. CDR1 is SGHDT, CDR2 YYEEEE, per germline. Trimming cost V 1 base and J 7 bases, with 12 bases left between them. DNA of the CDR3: TGTGCCAGCAGCTTGAGCGCTCGATCAAATGAGCAGTTCTTC. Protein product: CASSLSARSNEQFF.

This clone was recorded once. The CDR3 sequence: CASSYDRYEQYF. CDR3 DNA sequence: TGTGCCAGCAGTTATGACCGTTACGAGCAGTACTTC. V usage is TRBV6-6 and J usage is TRBJ2-7; unclear D gene. V lost 3 bases and J 4 bases, leaving 7 bases between the germline ends. Germline V gene lookup returns CDR1 MNHNY and CDR2 SVGAGI (reference sequence). This CDR3 comprises 12 residues.

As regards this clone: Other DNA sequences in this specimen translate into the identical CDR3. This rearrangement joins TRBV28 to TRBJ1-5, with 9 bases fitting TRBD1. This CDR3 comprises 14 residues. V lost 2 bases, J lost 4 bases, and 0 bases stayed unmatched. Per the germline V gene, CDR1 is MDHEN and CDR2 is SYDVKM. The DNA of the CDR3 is TGTGCCAGCAGTTTAGGGACAGGGAATCAGCCCCAGCATTTT. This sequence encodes CASSLGTGNQPQHF. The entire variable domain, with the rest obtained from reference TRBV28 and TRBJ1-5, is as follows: DVKVTQSSRYLVKRTGEKVFLECVQDMDHENMFWYRQDPGLGLRLIYFSYDVKMKEKGDIPEGYSVSREKKERFSLILESASTNQTSMYLCASSLGTGNQPQHFGDGTRLSIL.

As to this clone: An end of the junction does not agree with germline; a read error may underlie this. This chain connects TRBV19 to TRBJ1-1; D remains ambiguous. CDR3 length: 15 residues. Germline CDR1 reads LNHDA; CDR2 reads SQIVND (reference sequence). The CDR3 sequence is CASSIGAFGNTEAFF. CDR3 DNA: TGTGCCAGCAGTATAGGTGCCTTTGGGAACACTGAAGCTTTCTTT.

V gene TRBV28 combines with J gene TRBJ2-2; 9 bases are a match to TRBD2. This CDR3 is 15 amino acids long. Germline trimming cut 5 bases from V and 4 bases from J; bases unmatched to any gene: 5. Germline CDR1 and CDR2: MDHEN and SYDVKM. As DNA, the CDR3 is TGTGCCAGCAGTGGTAGCGGGAGTCGCACCGGGGAGCTGTTTTTT. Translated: CASSGSGSRTGELFF.

CDR3 bases: TGCGCCAGCAGCGGGTCAACAGGGGCCGAGCAGTACTTC. Protein: CASSGSTGAEQYF. This chain links TRBV5-1 with TRBJ2-7; 7 nucleotides match TRBD1. The germline V gene encodes CDR1 SGHRS and CDR2 YFSETQ. The CDR3 has 13 amino acids. J lost 6 bases, V lost 4 bases, and 7 bases had no gene match.

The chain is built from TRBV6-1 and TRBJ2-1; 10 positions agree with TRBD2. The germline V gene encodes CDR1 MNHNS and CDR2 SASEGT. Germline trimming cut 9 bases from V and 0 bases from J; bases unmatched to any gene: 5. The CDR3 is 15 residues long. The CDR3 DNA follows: TGTGCCAGTGGTCCTAGCGGGAGCTCCTACAATGAGCAGTTCTTC. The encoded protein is CASGPSGSSYNEQFF.

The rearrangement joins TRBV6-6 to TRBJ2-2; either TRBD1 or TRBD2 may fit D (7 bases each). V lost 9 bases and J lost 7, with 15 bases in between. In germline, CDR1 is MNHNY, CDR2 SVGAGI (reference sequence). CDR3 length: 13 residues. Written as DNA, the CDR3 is TGTGCCAGTTGGCCAGGGGGGGACGGGGAGCTGTTTTTT. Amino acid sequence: CASWPGGDGELFF.

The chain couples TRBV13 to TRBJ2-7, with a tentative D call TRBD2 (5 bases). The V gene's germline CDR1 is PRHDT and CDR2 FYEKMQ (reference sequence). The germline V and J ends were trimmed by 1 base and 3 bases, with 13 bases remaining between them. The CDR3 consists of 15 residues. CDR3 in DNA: TGTGCCAGCAGCTTAGAGTTCAGCGGTGGCTACGAGCAGTACTTC. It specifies CASSLEFSGGYEQYF.

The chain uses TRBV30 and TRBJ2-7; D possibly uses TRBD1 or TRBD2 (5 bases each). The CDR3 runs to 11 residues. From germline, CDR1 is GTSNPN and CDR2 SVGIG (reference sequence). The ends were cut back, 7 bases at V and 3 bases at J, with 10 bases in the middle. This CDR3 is CASGRNYEQYF. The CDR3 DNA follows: TGTGCCTCGGGGCGAAACTACGAGCAGTACTTC.

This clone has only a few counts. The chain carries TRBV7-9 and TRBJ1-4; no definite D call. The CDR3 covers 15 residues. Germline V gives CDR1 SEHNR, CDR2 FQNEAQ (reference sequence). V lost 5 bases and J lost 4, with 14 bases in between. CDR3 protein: CASSPNGGINEKLFF. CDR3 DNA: TGTGCCAGCAGCCCCAATGGAGGGATTAATGAAAAACTGTTTTTT.

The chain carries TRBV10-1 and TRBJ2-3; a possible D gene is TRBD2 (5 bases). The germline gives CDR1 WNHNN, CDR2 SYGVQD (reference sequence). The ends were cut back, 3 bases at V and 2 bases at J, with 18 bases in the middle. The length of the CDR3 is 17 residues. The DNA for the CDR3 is TGCGCCAGCAGTGAAGACTCCTTAGCGTACGCCACAGATACGCAGTATTTT. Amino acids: CASSEDSLAYATDTQYF.

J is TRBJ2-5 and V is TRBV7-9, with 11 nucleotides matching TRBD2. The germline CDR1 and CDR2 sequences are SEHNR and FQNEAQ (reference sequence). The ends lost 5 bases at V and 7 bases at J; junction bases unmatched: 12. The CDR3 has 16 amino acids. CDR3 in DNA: TGTGCCAGCAGCCCCGTGACTAGCGGGAACCCTGGGACCCAGTACTTC. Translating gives CASSPVTSGNPGTQYF.

The CDR3 nucleotides read TGTGCCAGCAGCTTAGTACCACCTACAAACACAGATACGCAGTATTTT. Translating gives CASSLVPPTNTDTQYF. This chain uses TRBV7-6 with TRBJ2-3; D uncertain. This CDR3 has 16 amino acids. Per germline, CDR1 SGHVS and CDR2 FNYEAQ. V lost 1 base, J lost 2 bases, and 13 bases lay in between.

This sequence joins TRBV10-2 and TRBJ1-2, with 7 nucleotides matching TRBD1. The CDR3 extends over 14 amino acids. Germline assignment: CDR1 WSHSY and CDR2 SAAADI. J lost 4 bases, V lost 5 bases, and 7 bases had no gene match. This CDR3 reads CASSQAGTAYGYTF. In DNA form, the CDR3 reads TGCGCCAGCAGTCAAGCCGGGACAGCCTATGGCTACACCTTC.

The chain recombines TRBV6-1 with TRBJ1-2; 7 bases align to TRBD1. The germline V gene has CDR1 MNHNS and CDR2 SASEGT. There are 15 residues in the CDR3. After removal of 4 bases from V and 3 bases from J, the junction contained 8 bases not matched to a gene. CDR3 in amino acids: CASSAGEGAYYGYTF. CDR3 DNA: TGTGCCAGCAGTGCCGGGGAGGGGGCTTACTATGGCTACACCTTC.

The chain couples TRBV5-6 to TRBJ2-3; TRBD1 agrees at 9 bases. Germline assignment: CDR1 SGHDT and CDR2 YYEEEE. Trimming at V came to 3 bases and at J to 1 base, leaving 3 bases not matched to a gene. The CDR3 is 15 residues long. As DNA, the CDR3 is TGTGCCAGCAGCTCGGGACAGGGCCGCACAGATACGCAGTATTTT. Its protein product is CASSSGQGRTDTQYF. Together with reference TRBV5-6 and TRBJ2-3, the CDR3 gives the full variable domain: DAGVTQSPTHLIKTRGQQVTLRCSPKSGHDTVSWYQQALGQGPQFIFQYYEEEERQRGNFPDRFSGHQFPNYSSELNVNALLLGDSALYLCASSSGQGRTDTQYFGPGTRLTVL.

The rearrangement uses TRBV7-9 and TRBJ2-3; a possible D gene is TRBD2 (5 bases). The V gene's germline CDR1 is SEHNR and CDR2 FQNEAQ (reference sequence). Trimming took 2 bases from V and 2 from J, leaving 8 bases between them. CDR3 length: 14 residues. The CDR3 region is CASSLSSFTDTQYF. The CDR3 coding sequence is TGTGCCAGCAGCTTATCTAGCTTCACAGATACGCAGTATTTT.

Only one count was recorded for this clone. The CDR3 nucleotides read TGCGCCAGCAGCCTTCGGACTAGCGGGGGCTCCTACAATGAGCAGTTCTTC. This codes for CASSLRTSGGSYNEQFF. The chain is built from TRBV4-1 and TRBJ2-1, with 13 bases aligning to TRBD2. The germline V gene has CDR1 MGHRA and CDR2 YSYEKL. CDR3 length: 17 amino acids. V gave up 4 bases and J gave up 0 bases; unmatched junction bases: 3.

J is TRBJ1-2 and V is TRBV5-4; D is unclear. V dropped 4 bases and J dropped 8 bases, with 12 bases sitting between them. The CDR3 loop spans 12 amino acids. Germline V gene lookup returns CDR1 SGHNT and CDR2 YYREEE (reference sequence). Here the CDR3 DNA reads TGTGCCAGCAGCCCTGAAGCGGGGGGCTACACCTTC. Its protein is CASSPEAGGYTF.

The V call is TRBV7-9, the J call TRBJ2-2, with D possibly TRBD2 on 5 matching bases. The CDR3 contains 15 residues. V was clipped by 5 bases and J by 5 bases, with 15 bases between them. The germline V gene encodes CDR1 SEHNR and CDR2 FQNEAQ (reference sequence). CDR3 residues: CASSPPDRGTGELFF. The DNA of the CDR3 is TGTGCCAGCAGCCCCCCGGACCGGGGAACCGGGGAGCTGTTTTTT.

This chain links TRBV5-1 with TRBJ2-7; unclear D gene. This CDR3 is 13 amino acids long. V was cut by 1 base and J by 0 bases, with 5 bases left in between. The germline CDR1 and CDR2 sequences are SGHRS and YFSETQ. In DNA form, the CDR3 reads TGCGCCAGCAGCTTGTCAAACTCCTACGAGCAGTACTTC. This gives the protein CASSLSNSYEQYF. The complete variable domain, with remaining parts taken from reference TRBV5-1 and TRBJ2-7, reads KAGVTQTPRYLIKTRGQQVTLSCSPISGHRSVSWYQQTPGQGLQFLFEYFSETQRNKGNFPGRFSGRQFSNSRSEMNVSTLELGDSALYLCASSLSNSYEQYFGPGTRLTVT.

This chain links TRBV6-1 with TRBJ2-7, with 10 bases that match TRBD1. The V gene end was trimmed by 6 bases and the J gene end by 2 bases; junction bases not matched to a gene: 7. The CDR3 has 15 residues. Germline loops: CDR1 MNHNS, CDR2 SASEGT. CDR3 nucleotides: TGTGCCAGCAGCACCCCCGGGACAGGGGCCTACGAGCAGTACTTC. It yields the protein CASSTPGTGAYEQYF.

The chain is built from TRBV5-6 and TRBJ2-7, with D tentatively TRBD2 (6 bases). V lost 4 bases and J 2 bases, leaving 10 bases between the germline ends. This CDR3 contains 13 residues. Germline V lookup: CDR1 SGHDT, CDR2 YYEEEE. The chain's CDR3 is CASSHTSPYEQYF. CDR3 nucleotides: TGTGCCAGCAGCCATACTAGCCCCTACGAGCAGTACTTC.

The CDR3 DNA sequence: TGTGCCAGCAGCTTGGCCCCTTACAAAGCAACTAATGAAAAACTGTTTTTT. Amino acids: CASSLAPYKATNEKLFF. This chain connects TRBV5-6 to TRBJ1-4; no clear D. Germline CDR1 and CDR2: SGHDT and YYEEEE. The CDR3 length is 17 residues. V was trimmed by 0 bases and J by 0 bases, leaving 12 bases between them.

The CDR3: CAWSVRPHLNIQYF. In DNA, the CDR3 is TGTGCCTGGAGTGTTCGGCCGCACCTAAACATTCAGTACTTC. The rearrangement links TRBV30 to TRBJ2-4; no clear D gene. CDR3 length: 14 residues. With 0 bases removed from V and 6 bases from J, the gap between germline ends came to 12 bases. Germline assignment: CDR1 GTSNPN and CDR2 SVGIG (reference sequence).

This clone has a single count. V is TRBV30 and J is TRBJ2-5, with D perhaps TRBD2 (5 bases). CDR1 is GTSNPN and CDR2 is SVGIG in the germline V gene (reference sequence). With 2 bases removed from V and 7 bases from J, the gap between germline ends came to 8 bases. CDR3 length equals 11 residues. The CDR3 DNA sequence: TGTGCCTGGAGTCCCGGAGGGACCCAGTACTTC. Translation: CAWSPGGTQYF. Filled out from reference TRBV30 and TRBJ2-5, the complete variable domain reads SQTIHQWPATLVQPVGSPLSLECTVEGTSNPNLYWYRQAAGRGLQLLFYSVGIGQISSEVPQNLSASRPQDRQFILSSKKLLLSDSGFYLCAWSPGGTQYFGPGTRLLVL.

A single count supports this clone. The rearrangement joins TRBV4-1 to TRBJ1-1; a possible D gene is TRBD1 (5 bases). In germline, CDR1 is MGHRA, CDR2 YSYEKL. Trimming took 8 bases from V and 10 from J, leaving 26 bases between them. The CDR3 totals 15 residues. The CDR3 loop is CASRIGDGISQGAFF. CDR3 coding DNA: TGCGCCAGCCGCATAGGGGACGGGATTTCCCAAGGAGCTTTCTTT.